The clone carrying this TCR beta chain showed up many times. In TCRdb, the RACE reads were re-called with MiXCR into one record per CDR3 protein. The data contain around 380,000 distinct CDR3 sequences, more than 4.5% of them singletons. As to time point: patch test 1, 2 weeks after DPC sensitization. This sample's treatment: therapeutic diphenylcyclopropenone sensitization with weekly scalp DPC. The sample originates from a study of human T cells and chemical hapten exposure. The CDR3 contains 13 residues. Germline V lookup: CDR1 MNHNS, CDR2 SASEGT. Trimming shortened V by 8 bases and J by 2 bases, and 10 bases separated the two germline ends.

The sequenced sample was whole blood, obtained in connection with sensitization to the hapten diphenylcyclopropenone (DPC). This clonotype originated in a woman aged 45-65 years with alopecia areata. Some clones in this sample may be carry-over from other donors' samples. The chain has TRBV6-1 and TRBJ1-3; possibly TRBD1 for D (6 bases). The CDR3 loop is CASAGTPGNTIYF. As DNA, the CDR3 is TGTGCCAGCGCCGGGACACCTGGAAACACCATATATTTT.